One sample yielded the 27 T cell receptor beta chains listed below, sequenced in a study of human T cells and chemical hapten exposure. TCRdb reprocessed the RACE reads via MiXCR and lists one record per CDR3 protein. The table shows about 160,000 distinct CDR3 sequences, with roughly 26% occurring only once. Time point indicated: patch test 3, about 24 weeks after DPC sensitization. Indicated treatment: therapeutic diphenylcyclopropenone sensitization with weekly scalp DPC. The specimen comprised whole blood, sampled in connection with sensitization to the hapten diphenylcyclopropenone (DPC). The receptors stem from a young woman with alopecia areata. Some clones in this sample may be carry-over from other donors' samples.

The rearrangement uses TRBV25-1 and TRBJ1-6; D ambiguous. The CDR3 runs 16 residues. V lost 2 bases to trimming and J lost 0 bases, with 8 bases between them. The germline V gene encodes CDR1 MGHDK and CDR2 SYGVNS. The chain's CDR3 is CASSERSPSYNSPLHF. As DNA, the CDR3 is TGTGCCAGCAGTGAAAGGTCCCCCTCCTATAATTCACCCCTCCACTTT.

The rearrangement uses TRBV27 and TRBJ1-1; D unclear. In germline, CDR1 is MNHEY, CDR2 SMNVEV (reference sequence). Trimming removed 5 bases from V and 5 bases from J, with 21 bases in between. The CDR3 sequence is 16 residues long. The CDR3 DNA reads as TGTGCCAGCAGTACCCTTTCTCGGGTTACGGGTACTGAAGCTTTCTTT. This gives the protein CASSTLSRVTGTEAFF.

Only a few counts were recorded for this clonotype. Here the CDR3 reads CASSPHDRPSEQFF. CDR3 DNA: TGTGCCAGCAGCCCGCATGACAGGCCAAGTGAGCAGTTCTTC. V and J are TRBV9 and TRBJ2-1, with D perhaps TRBD1 (6 bases). The CDR3 covers 14 residues. The ends were cut back, 4 bases at V and 9 bases at J, with 17 bases in the middle. Germline V gives CDR1 SGDLS, CDR2 YYNGEE.

V is TRBV29-1 and J is TRBJ2-2; D gene uncertain. This CDR3 contains 13 residues. Germline CDR1 is SQVTM and CDR2 is ANQGSEA. The germline V and J ends were trimmed by 7 bases and 2 bases, with 11 bases remaining between them. For the CDR3, the DNA is TGCAGCGCCAAGAACAGTAACACCGGGGAGCTGTTTTTT. Encoded protein: CSAKNSNTGELFF.

This clonotype was detected only a few times. V gene TRBV7-2 combines with J gene TRBJ2-3; unclear D gene. The CDR3 is 16 amino acids. V was pared by 4 bases and J by 0 bases, with 14 bases between. Germline V lookup: CDR1 SGHTA, CDR2 FQGNSA. CDR3 amino acids: CASSSRSRYSTDTQYF. CDR3 DNA: TGTGCCAGCAGCTCCCGTTCTAGATACAGCACAGATACGCAGTATTTT.

This clonotype has just a few counts. The rearrangement joins TRBV18 to TRBJ2-7; 14 nucleotides match TRBD2. V dropped 3 bases and J dropped 2; count of bases not matched to a gene: 6. In germline, CDR1 is KGHSH, CDR2 LQKENI. This CDR3 is 17 amino acids long. The CDR3 nucleotides are TGTGCCAGCTCACCGCCGGGACTAGCGGGGGACCCCTACGAGCAGTACTTC. Translating it yields CASSPPGLAGDPYEQYF.

This clonotype showed up just a few times. This chain uses TRBV20-1 with TRBJ2-6, with D perhaps TRBD2 (6 bases). The V and J ends lost 6 bases and 0 bases respectively, with 15 bases between them. This CDR3 is 16 amino acids long. Germline lookup yields CDR1 DFQATT and CDR2 SNEGSKA (reference sequence). The CDR3 sequence: CSASKRASSGANVLTF. CDR3 coding DNA: TGCAGTGCGTCTAAGCGGGCCAGCTCTGGGGCCAACGTCCTGACTTTC.

CDR3 in amino acids: CASRASGGDNEQFF. CDR3 nucleotides: TGTGCCAGCAGAGCTAGCGGGGGGGACAATGAGCAGTTCTTC. The rearrangement links TRBV3-1 to TRBJ2-1, with 12 bases aligning to TRBD2. Germline V gene data show CDR1 as LGHDT and CDR2 as YNNKEL (reference sequence). The CDR3 runs 14 residues. V dropped 6 bases and J dropped 5; count of bases not matched to a gene: 2.

The chain joins TRBV12-3 or TRBV12-4 to TRBJ2-2; D possibly matches TRBD1 or TRBD2 (6 bases each). Trimming cost V 2 bases and J 6 bases, with 10 bases left between them. The CDR3 runs to 14 residues. CDR3 DNA: TGTGCCAGCAGTTTACGGGGGCTCTCCGGGGAGCTGTTTTTT. Translated: CASSLRGLSGELFF.

This clonotype was detected ten times or more. V gene TRBV7-3 combines with J gene TRBJ1-1; a weak D match, TRBD1 (5 bases). Trimming took off 5 bases at V and 1 base at J, with 11 bases between the two ends. Germline lookup yields CDR1 SGHTA and CDR2 FQGTGA. The CDR3 totals 14 residues. The CDR3 DNA follows: TGTGCCAGCAGCCCGGGGGGGTGGAACACTGAAGCTTTCTTT. Protein: CASSPGGWNTEAFF. Based on the CDR3 plus reference TRBV7-3 and TRBJ1-1, the full variable domain is GAGVSQTPSNKVTEKGKYVELRCDPISGHTALYWYRQSLGQGPEFLIYFQGTGAADDSGLPNDRFFAVRPEGSVSTLKIQRTERGDSAVYLCASSPGGWNTEAFFGQGTRLTVV.

In its sample, this clonotype was seen a few times. This chain joins TRBV7-2 and TRBJ2-7, with D maybe TRBD1 (6 bases). The V end was cut by 4 bases, the J end by 2 bases, with 12 bases between. CDR3 length equals 14 residues. Germline V lookup: CDR1 SGHTA, CDR2 FQGNSA. CDR3 in DNA: TGTGCCAGCAGCTATGGACAGTCCACCTACGAGCAGTACTTC. The encoded protein is CASSYGQSTYEQYF.

The rearrangement joins TRBV24-1 to TRBJ2-1, with 7 bases matching TRBD1. CDR3 length: 12 residues. Germline loops: CDR1 KGHDR, CDR2 SFDVKD. V trimming: 6 bases; J trimming: 8 bases; junction bases outside the gene matches: 3. CDR3 DNA: TGTGCCACCAGTAAGGGGGCCCATGAGCAGTTCTTC. Translated, it gives CATSKGAHEQFF.

This chain uses TRBV4-1 with TRBJ2-1; D gene uncertain. CDR1 is MGHRA, CDR2 YSYEKL, per germline. V shed 4 bases and J shed 3 bases, with 13 bases lying between them. This CDR3 contains 15 residues. As DNA, the CDR3 is TGCGCCAGCAGCCCTATGGACGGAAACTACAATGAGCAGTTCTTC. Residues: CASSPMDGNYNEQFF.

This clonotype was recorded at least ten times. The V gene is TRBV29-1, the J gene TRBJ2-1; 12 nucleotides agree with TRBD2. The CDR3 totals 18 residues. Germline V gene lookup returns CDR1 SQVTM and CDR2 ANQGSEA. The ends lost 8 bases at V and 0 bases at J; junction bases unmatched: 14. The CDR3 reads CSSRATSGGPSSYNEQFF. CDR3 nucleotides: TGCAGCTCGCGGGCGACTAGCGGGGGTCCCAGCTCCTACAATGAGCAGTTCTTC.

The sample holds a few counts of this clonotype. V and J are TRBV9 and TRBJ2-1; D may be TRBD2 (6 bases). CDR3 length: 16 residues. Germline V gene lookup returns CDR1 SGDLS and CDR2 YYNGEE. The ends were cut back, 0 bases at V and 6 bases at J, with 16 bases in the middle. The CDR3 sequence is CASSVETSTSSNEQFF. The CDR3 DNA reads TGTGCCAGCAGCGTAGAAACTTCGACTAGTTCCAATGAGCAGTTCTTC.

This clonotype was seen a handful of times. The CDR3 loop is CASSRGQSFNQPQHF. The CDR3 DNA is TGTGCCAGCAGCCGCGGACAGAGTTTCAATCAGCCCCAGCATTTT. The rearrangement joins TRBV5-5 to TRBJ1-5; weak D call: TRBD1 (6 bases). The germline CDR1 and CDR2 sequences are SGHKS and YYEKEE (reference sequence). The CDR3 length is 15 residues. Trimming took off 4 bases at V and 3 bases at J, with 14 bases between the two ends.

J is TRBJ2-2 and V is TRBV9; D may match TRBD1 or TRBD2 (5 bases each). Germline lookup yields CDR1 SGDLS and CDR2 YYNGEE. This CDR3 is built from 15 residues. V dropped 3 bases and J dropped 6 bases, with 15 bases sitting between them. CDR3 coding DNA: TGTGCCAGCAGCGCCGACGGGGCCCTGGCCGGGGAGCTGTTTTTT. As protein: CASSADGALAGELFF.

This clonotype was counted a few times. V and J are TRBV5-1 and TRBJ2-1; TRBD1 matches at 11 bases. The J segment lost 6 bases and the V segment lost 0 bases, leaving 8 bases of the junction unmatched. Germline V gene sequence: CDR1 SGHRS, CDR2 YFSETQ. The length of the CDR3 is 17 residues. The CDR3 DNA sequence: TGCGCCAGCAGCTTGGCCGCCGGGACAGGGGGATTCAATGAGCAGTTCTTC. It specifies CASSLAAGTGGFNEQFF. The full variable domain, with the rest looked up from reference TRBV5-1 and TRBJ2-1, is KAGVTQTPRYLIKTRGQQVTLSCSPISGHRSVSWYQQTPGQGLQFLFEYFSETQRNKGNFPGRFSGRQFSNSRSEMNVSTLELGDSALYLCASSLAAGTGGFNEQFFGPGTRLTVL.

The rearrangement uses TRBV4-1 and TRBJ1-5, with a possible D match to TRBD1 (6 bases). CDR1 and CDR2 from the germline V gene are MGHRA and YSYEKL. With 0 bases removed from V and 7 bases from J, the gap between germline ends came to 13 bases. The CDR3 length is 15 residues. The CDR3 sequence: CASSQEFQGRQPQHF. The DNA for the CDR3 is TGCGCCAGCAGCCAAGAGTTCCAGGGGAGACAGCCCCAGCATTTT.

The CDR3 DNA follows: TGTGCCAGCAGCCGGCGCGGAAACGAGCAGTACTTC. Its protein is CASSRRGNEQYF. The V and J genes are TRBV5-6 and TRBJ2-7; D remains ambiguous. Per the germline V gene, CDR1 is SGHDT and CDR2 is YYEEEE. This CDR3 comprises 12 residues. V was pared by 4 bases and J by 5 bases, with 10 bases between. The full variable domain, in which reference TRBV5-6 and TRBJ2-7 provide the parts outside the CDR3, is DAGVTQSPTHLIKTRGQQVTLRCSPKSGHDTVSWYQQALGQGPQFIFQYYEEEERQRGNFPDRFSGHQFPNYSSELNVNALLLGDSALYLCASSRRGNEQYFGPGTRLTVT.

This clonotype was observed a handful of times. The V call is TRBV20-1, the J call TRBJ2-1; the D is unclear. This CDR3 comprises 11 residues. Germline loops: CDR1 DFQATT, CDR2 SNEGSKA (reference sequence). The CDR3 sequence: CKAIAPNEQFF. The CDR3 region has the DNA TGCAAAGCTATAGCCCCCAATGAGCAGTTCTTC.

This chain joins TRBV24-1 and TRBJ2-1; TRBD2 matches at 7 bases. This CDR3 spans 16 amino acids. Trimming cost V 3 bases and J 0 bases; bases outside gene matches: 4. Germline loops: CDR1 KGHDR, CDR2 SFDVKD. CDR3 coding DNA: TGTGCCACCAGTGATAGGGAGGGCAGCTCCTACAATGAGCAGTTCTTC. Protein sequence: CATSDREGSSYNEQFF.

This clonotype was counted between two and nine times. The V call is TRBV29-1, the J call TRBJ1-2; D possibly corresponds to TRBD1 (6 bases). CDR3 length: 15 residues. Trimming removed 2 bases at V and 8 bases at J, with 21 bases between. Looked up from germline, CDR1 is SQVTM and CDR2 is ANQGSEA. The CDR3 reads CSVEFVQGGLEGYTF. The CDR3 DNA sequence: TGCAGCGTTGAATTTGTACAGGGAGGATTAGAAGGCTACACCTTC.

The chain combines TRBV7-6 with TRBJ1-1; D is uncertain. V dropped 5 bases and J dropped 6 bases, with 19 bases sitting between them. The CDR3 has 15 amino acids. Per the germline V gene, CDR1 is SGHVS and CDR2 is FNYEAQ. CDR3 residues: CASSPRMVGQSEAFF. The CDR3 DNA sequence: TGTGCCAGCAGCCCTCGAATGGTCGGCCAGTCTGAAGCTTTCTTT.

This chain links TRBV29-1 with TRBJ1-1; 10 bases are shared with TRBD1. Per germline, CDR1 SQVTM and CDR2 ANQGSEA. J gave up 0 bases and V 4 bases, and 5 bases lay outside the gene matches. This CDR3 has 15 residues. The CDR3 region has the DNA TGCAGCGTTGGGGGACAGGGGTCCATGAACACTGAAGCTTTCTTT. Encoded protein: CSVGGQGSMNTEAFF.

This clonotype has a handful of counts. V gene TRBV4-3 combines with J gene TRBJ2-7; 7 bases match TRBD2. Per the germline V gene, CDR1 is LGHNA and CDR2 is YSLEER. The CDR3 runs to 15 residues. J gave up 2 bases and V 5 bases, and 9 bases lay outside the gene matches. CDR3 in amino acids: CASSRASSGAYEQYF. The CDR3 nucleotides are TGCGCCAGCAGCAGGGCATCTAGCGGAGCCTACGAGCAGTACTTC.

This clonotype was found a few times. V is TRBV27 and J is TRBJ2-1; 10 bases map to TRBD2. J was trimmed by 5 bases and V by 1 base; bases with no gene match: 2. The CDR3 extends over 15 amino acids. Germline V gene data show CDR1 as MNHEY and CDR2 as SMNVEV (reference sequence). The CDR3 protein is CASSLYGTSDNEQFF. DNA for the CDR3: TGTGCCAGCAGTTTATATGGGACTAGCGACAATGAGCAGTTCTTC.